This T cell receptor (beta chain) was captured in a study of graft-versus-host responses after intestinal transplantation. Study details: For about three years after anti-thymocyte globulin induction, all recipients took tacrolimus and steroids.

Germline-derived CDR1 and CDR2 are LGHNA and YSLEER. The V end lost 5 bases, the J end lost 6 bases, and 9 bases lay between the germline ends. The CDR3 is 12 residues long. The authors seeded 200,000 CFSE-labeled responder cells together with 200,000 irradiated stimulator cells tagged with violet dye. CD3+CD4+ and CD3+CD8+ responders that were proliferating and CFSE-low were sorted post-reaction. General study points: GvH clones detected in recipient marrow included some appearing first in ileum or blood. Where graft-donor T cell macrochimerism was present, patients had high graft-versus-host to host-versus-graft clonal ratios in allografts.

Assay used: immunoSEQ multiplex PCR; TCRdb lists only in-frame clones, some missing. The sample records 20,000 to 25,000 clones, just under 45% being singletons. Sequenced here: alloreactive CD8+ T cells from a mixed lymphocyte reaction culture, sampled before transplantation. Subset denoted: CFSE-low proliferating T cells sorted from approximately 6-day pre-transplant mixed lymphocyte reaction (GvH or HvG direction). The genes are TRBV4-3 and TRBJ2-3; no clear D. The receptor comes from a human patient who was an organ donor for intestinal transplantation. The DNA of the CDR3 is TGCGCCAGCAGCGGAGACCGGGATACGCAGTATTTT. Amino acid sequence: CASSGDRDTQYF.